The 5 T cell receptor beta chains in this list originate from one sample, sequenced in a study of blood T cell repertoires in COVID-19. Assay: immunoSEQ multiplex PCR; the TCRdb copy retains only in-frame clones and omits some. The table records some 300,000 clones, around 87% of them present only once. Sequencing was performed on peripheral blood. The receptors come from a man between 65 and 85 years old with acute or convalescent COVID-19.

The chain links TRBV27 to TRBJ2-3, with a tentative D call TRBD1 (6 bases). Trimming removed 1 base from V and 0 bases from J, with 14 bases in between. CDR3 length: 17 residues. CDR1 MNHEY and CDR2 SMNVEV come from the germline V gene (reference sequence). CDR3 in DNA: TGTGCCAGCAGTTTATTAGTGGACAGTAAAAGCACAGATACGCAGTATTTT. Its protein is CASSLLVDSKSTDTQYF.

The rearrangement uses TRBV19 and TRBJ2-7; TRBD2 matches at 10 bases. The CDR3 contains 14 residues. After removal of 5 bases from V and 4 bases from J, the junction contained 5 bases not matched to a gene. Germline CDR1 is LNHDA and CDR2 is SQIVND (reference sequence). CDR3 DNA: TGTGCCAGTAGTGTTAGCGGGGGGCCTTACGAGCAGTACTTC. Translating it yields CASSVSGGPYEQYF. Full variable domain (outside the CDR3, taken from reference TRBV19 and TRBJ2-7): DGGITQSPKYLFRKEGQNVTLSCEQNLNHDAMYWYRQDPGQGLRLIYYSQIVNDFQKGDIAEGYSVSREKKESFPLTVTSAQKNPTAFYLCASSVSGGPYEQYFGPGTRLTVT.

CDR3: CASSLAGLPTDTQYF. As DNA, the CDR3 is TGTGCCAGCAGCTTAGCGGGACTACCCACAGATACGCAGTATTTT. The gene calls are TRBV7-2 and TRBJ2-3; 7 nucleotides agree with TRBD2. V gave up 0 bases and J gave up 2 bases; unmatched junction bases: 2. This CDR3 region has 15 residues. CDR1 and CDR2 from the germline V gene are SGHTA and FQGNSA.

CDR3 region: CASERFSPLEQYF. The CDR3 bases are TGTGCCAGCGAGCGGTTTAGCCCCCTCGAGCAGTACTTC. The chain links TRBV6-6 to TRBJ2-7, with a tentative D call TRBD2 (5 bases). The CDR3 has 13 residues. V was cut by 8 bases and J by 6 bases, with 17 bases left in between. Germline loops: CDR1 MNHNY, CDR2 SVGAGI (reference sequence).

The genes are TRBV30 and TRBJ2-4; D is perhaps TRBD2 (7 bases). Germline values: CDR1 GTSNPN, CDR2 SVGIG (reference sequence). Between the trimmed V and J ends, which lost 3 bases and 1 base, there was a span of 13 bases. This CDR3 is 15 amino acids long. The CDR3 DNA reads TGTGCCTGGAGCGGGGGGCGCGGGGCCAAAAACATTCAGTACTTC. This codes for CAWSGGRGAKNIQYF.